Below, one T cell receptor (beta chain) is given with its context. These data belong to a study of blood T cell repertoires in COVID-19. The CDR3 sequence is 17 residues long. V was pared by 1 base and J by 4 bases, with 11 bases of the junction left unmatched. Germline V gene data show CDR1 as SGHVS and CDR2 as FQNEAQ. Measured with immunoSEQ multiplex PCR; TCRdb has only the in-frame clones, and not every one. The sample holds around 200,000 clones; approximately 87% are singletons and the top ten take 0.7% to 0.9%. The TCR originated in a young woman who had recovered from COVID-19. This sequence joins TRBV7-8 and TRBJ1-1; 8 bases line up with TRBD1. The specimen was peripheral blood. DNA of the CDR3: TGTGCCAGCAGCTTAGGGGCAGGGGGCTTATTTGGCACTGAAGCTTTCTTT. Protein product: CASSLGAGGLFGTEAFF.